This TCR beta chain was recovered during a study of T cells in Graves' hyperthyroidism and ophthalmopathy (dated by TCRdb to the late 2010s). About the full investigation: Peripheral blood was sampled at the time of initial diagnosis, prior to any treatment. A discovery cohort of about 95 patients, roughly 45 with Graves' ophthalmopathy and under 60 with stable Graves' hyperthyroidism, was used to find distinguishing TCR V-J signatures. Whether ophthalmopathy could be predicted prospectively was tested in an independent validation cohort made up of 18 hyperthyroidism patients plus 17 patients who later progressed to ophthalmopathy. The approximately 97 discovery patients were randomly divided into training and test sets at a 7:3 ratio. Thyroid tissue and blood T-cell repertoires from six Graves' hyperthyroidism patients were also compared in the study. Following sampling, methimazole starting at 30 mg daily was given to hyperthyroidism patients, and high-dose intravenous methylprednisolone was given to ophthalmopathy patients. The paper reports TCR Vbeta CDR3 sequencing of approximately 140 peripheral blood samples: under 45 ophthalmopathy, 70 to 85 hyperthyroidism and approximately 17 progressor patients. General conclusions and limits of the study: Ophthalmopathy was separated from stable hyperthyroidism by a 13 V-J signature model, with about 86% sensitivity and roughly 81% specificity obtained in cross-validation and 80%/75% obtained in testing. Sample size was not statistically predetermined, and blinding of investigators to group allocation was not performed. Blood samples also contained most of the expanded thyroid clonotypes (frequency above 0.001), which suggests that blood repertoires may reflect thyroid immune responses. In validation, the model predicted progression to ophthalmopathy a median of about 5.9 months before onset, with roughly 68% sensitivity and 72.22% specificity.

From the cysteine through the phenylalanine, the CDR3 covers 14 amino acids. The sequence is cut down to CDR3 DNA, 42 bases in frame from base 1. The junction shows trimming of 1 base on V and 3 bases on J, plus 10 bases between the germline ends. The germline V gene specifies SGHAT as CDR1 and FQNNGV as CDR2. Stable Graves' hyperthyroidism was defined as the absence of progression to ophthalmopathy over 18 months of follow-up. Hyperthyroidism patients were aged 18 to 65 years and newly diagnosed, with disease duration of less than 2 months. The study excluded patients with uncontrolled infections, other autoimmune diseases, pregnancy or lactation. Diagnoses were established on the basis of clinical symptoms, serum thyroxine and TRAb, thyroid ultrasound, and orbital computed tomography. Ficoll-Paque density gradient centrifugation was used to isolate PBMCs from 10 ml of fresh peripheral blood. Total RNA was extracted with Trizol reagent, and quality was checked on an Agilent 2100 Bioanalyzer.

In this sample, this clonotype turned up many times. Its target antigen remains unknown. The sample holds no much larger clone one base away, and base qualities are not on file. TCR beta CDR3 regions were amplified from RNA transcripts. For the first round of RT-PCR on the TCR CDR3, the HTBI primer set was used together with the Qiagen OneStep RT-PCR kit. The libraries were constructed in a second round of multiplex PCR and then size-selected and purified. The libraries were sequenced on an Illumina HiSeq2000 using paired-end 100 bp reads. The paper's processing steps were these. Raw data were processed with SOAPnuke, discarding reads with adapters, uncalled bases, mean Phred below 15, or no exact constant-primer or identifier match. COPE v1.2.5 was used to merge the high-quality paired reads, and each unique nucleotide sequence was defined as a clonotype. MiTCR v1.1 was used to align the clonotypes against IMGT TRBV, TRBD and TRBJ reference segments. The analysis included only V-J combinations with a frequency above 0.0001, which together covered 99.2% of the repertoires. A TCS score was defined as the ratio of F50 (clonal expansion) to E x V (chaos), with BLOSUM62-based TCRdist applied between CDR3 peptides within each V-J. Welch's t-statistics and random forest reduced 514 V-J features to some 14, which were used in a naive Bayes classifier (R e1071). The public reads were run again by TCRdb, first through fastp at Q25 and then through MiXCR, and only productive beta chains were kept. Each entry is one CDR3 protein sequence, shown with its most common DNA and genes. TCRdb, rather than the study authors, made the V and J calls. The sample records around 440,000 distinct CDR3 sequences, around 16% of which are singletons. The ten largest clonotypes hold over 7.5% of the sample.

The sequence came from a woman aged 18-29 years with Graves' hyperthyroidism. The sequenced material came from blood. The rearranged segments are TRBV11-2 and TRBJ2-7; the D gene could be either TRBD1 or TRBD2, each agreeing at 5 bases. The CDR3 amino acid sequence is: CASSLVGVGYEQYF. The DNA sequence reads TGTGCCAGCAGCTTAGTGGGGGTGGGCTACGAGCAGTACTTC.